This T cell receptor beta chain derives from a study of T cells in Graves' hyperthyroidism and ophthalmopathy (dated by TCRdb to the late 2010s). Regarding the research as a whole: Peripheral blood was sampled at the time of initial diagnosis, prior to any treatment. The paper describes TCR Vbeta CDR3 sequencing of roughly 130 peripheral blood samples, made up of 43 ophthalmopathy patients, over 70 hyperthyroidism patients and roughly 17 progressor patients. A discovery cohort of about a hundred patients, approximately 44 with Graves' ophthalmopathy and 57 with stable Graves' hyperthyroidism, was used to find distinguishing TCR V-J signatures. An independent validation cohort of under 20 hyperthyroidism patients and over 15 patients who later progressed to ophthalmopathy tested prospective prediction of ophthalmopathy. The study also compared thyroid tissue and blood T-cell repertoires from over 5 Graves' hyperthyroidism patients. After sampling, hyperthyroidism patients received methimazole starting at 30 mg daily, and ophthalmopathy patients received high-dose intravenous methylprednisolone. For training and testing, the 100 or so patients in the discovery cohort were randomly divided in a 7:3 ratio. On the study overall, not on this receptor specifically: Most expanded thyroid clonotypes (frequency above 0.001) were also detected in blood, suggesting blood repertoires may reflect thyroid immune responses. In cross-validation, a model built on a 13 V-J signature told ophthalmopathy apart from stable hyperthyroidism with over 85% sensitivity and roughly 82% specificity, and in testing the same model reached 80%/75%. No statistical method was used to set the sample size in advance, and investigators knew the group allocation. During validation, the model predicted progression to ophthalmopathy a median of approximately 7 months ahead of onset, with almost 71% sensitivity and about 72% specificity.

V is pared back by 9 bases and J by 7 bases, with 22 bases lying between the germline termini. The CDR3 measures 14 amino acids from cysteine to phenylalanine. Here the CDR3 DNA is all that survives: 42 bases in frame from base 1. CDR1 and CDR2 (MDHEN, SYDVKM) derive from the germline V gene. Worth noting for this clonotype: Its recognized antigen is unknown. No quality values exist for individual bases; no much larger clone is one base distant.

Ophthalmopathy patients had moderately to severely active disease, with a Clinical Activity Score of 3 or more, a NOSPECS grade of 4 or more, and a disease duration of less than 3 months. Exclusion was applied to patients with uncontrolled infections, other autoimmune diseases, pregnancy or lactation. Diagnoses relied on clinical symptoms, serum thyroxine and TRAb, thyroid ultrasound and orbital computed tomography. PBMCs were isolated from more than 8 ml of fresh peripheral blood by Ficoll-Paque density gradient centrifugation. Total RNA was extracted using Trizol reagent, and RNA quality was assessed on an Agilent 2100 Bioanalyzer. The TCR beta CDR3 regions were amplified from the RNA transcripts. The TCR CDR3 was subjected to a first round of RT-PCR using the HTBI primer set and the Qiagen OneStep RT-PCR kit. Libraries were constructed in a second round of multiplex PCR, after which size selection and purification were carried out. Libraries were sequenced paired-end with 100 bp reads on an Illumina HiSeq2000. The authors' pipeline ran thus. SOAPnuke was used to process the raw data, removing reads that contained adapters or uncalled bases, had a mean Phred below 15, or lacked an exact match to the constant primer or identifier. High-quality paired reads were merged using COPE v1.2.5, and each unique nucleotide sequence was defined as a clonotype. MiTCR v1.1 was used to align clonotypes to the IMGT TRBV, TRBD and TRBJ reference segments. The analysis was restricted to V-J combinations with a frequency above 0.0001, which together covered 99.2% of the repertoires. A TCS score was defined as the ratio between F50 (clonal expansion) and ExV (chaos), using BLOSUM62-based TCRdist between CDR3 peptides within each V-J. Welch's t-statistics and random forest reduced several hundred V-J features to 10 to 15, which were used in a naive Bayes classifier (R e1071). In TCRdb, the public reads were trimmed at Q25 with fastp and aligned with MiXCR, with productive beta chains retained. CDR3 protein duplicates are merged, each entry listing the most common genes and DNA. TCRdb, not the authors, supplied the V and J calls. Counted in this sample were around 600,000 distinct CDR3 sequences; approximately 15% of them appeared once. The top ten clones comprise roughly 3.5% of the sample.

The receptor was derived from a woman between 40 and 55 years old with Graves' ophthalmopathy. Sequencing was performed on blood. Recombination joined TRBV28 with TRBJ2-7; no D gene can be assigned with confidence. The nucleotides read TGTGCCAGTAAGCCGACCAGGAACTTGTTAGAGCAGTACTTC. Translated, it reads CASKPTRNLLEQYF.